This TCR beta chain was identified in a study of shared clonotypes between healthy human individuals. The study's findings and limits: Enrolling few donors narrowed the genetic and exposure-history diversity that was represented.

A deep-level run was used for the assay. Only in-frame clones appear in the TCRdb table, and some are missing; sequencing was by immunoSEQ multiplex PCR. The table includes over 1.5 million clones, 95% to 99% detected once. Turning to this clone: Antigen: not known.

The CDR3 extends over 18 amino acids. Trimming took off 1 base at V and 8 bases at J, with 24 bases between the two ends. Per the germline V gene, CDR1 is SGHRS and CDR2 is YFSETQ. Donors, without exception, were Caucasian adults residing in Nashville, Tennessee. The sequenced sample consisted of naive CD4+ T cells sorted from blood. Subset: CD45RA+ positively selected. The clonotype originates from a man between 25 and 39 years old in good health. The rearrangement joins TRBV5-1 to TRBJ1-4, with D hard to call. This CDR3 is CASSLPLPGWGEEEKLFF. DNA of the CDR3: TGCGCCAGCAGCTTGCCCTTGCCGGGGTGGGGAGAAGAGGAAAAACTGTTTTTT.